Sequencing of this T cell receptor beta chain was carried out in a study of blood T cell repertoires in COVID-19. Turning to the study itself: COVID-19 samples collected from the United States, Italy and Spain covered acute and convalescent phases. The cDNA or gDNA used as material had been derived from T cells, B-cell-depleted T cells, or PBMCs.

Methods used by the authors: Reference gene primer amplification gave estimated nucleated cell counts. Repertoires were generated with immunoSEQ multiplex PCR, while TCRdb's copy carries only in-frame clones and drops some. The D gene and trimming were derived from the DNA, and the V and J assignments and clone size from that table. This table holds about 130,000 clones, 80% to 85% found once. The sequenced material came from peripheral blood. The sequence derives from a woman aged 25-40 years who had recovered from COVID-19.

Written as DNA, the CDR3 is TGCAGTGCTAGTCCGGGGAGCTCCTATAATTCACCCCTCCACTTT. Its translation: CSASPGSSYNSPLHF. The genes are TRBV20-1 and TRBJ1-6; no definite D call. V gave up 3 bases and J gave up 0 bases, with 9 bases separating them. CDR3 size: 15 residues. Germline CDR1 and CDR2: DFQATT and SNEGSKA (reference sequence).